These 32 T cell receptor beta chains share one sample of origin, sequenced in a study of radiotherapy plus CTLA-4 blockade in lung cancer. The table came from immunoSEQ multiplex PCR; TCRdb's copy has only in-frame clones and leaves some out. The table includes tens of thousands of clones, around 80% detected once. The sample in question was peripheral blood, obtained from a patient treated with radiotherapy plus ipilimumab. These receptors were collected from a human donor with non-small cell lung cancer who had a partial response to radiotherapy plus ipilimumab.

The rearrangement joins TRBV9 to TRBJ1-6; 9 nucleotides agree with TRBD1. The CDR3 is 16 amino acids. Germline loops: CDR1 SGDLS, CDR2 YYNGEE. Trimming at V came to 0 bases and at J to 10 bases, leaving 8 bases not matched to a gene. The CDR3 DNA reads TGTGCCAGCAGCGTAGGAGGGACAGGGAAGGGGTCACCCCTCCACTTT. This codes for CASSVGGTGKGSPLHF.

The V and J genes are TRBV29-1 and TRBJ2-1, with 9 positions matching TRBD2. This CDR3 region has 15 residues. Unmatched junction bases numbered 7, after V lost 1 base and J lost 6 bases. Germline loops: CDR1 SQVTM, CDR2 ANQGSEA. CDR3 region: CSVEGAGGRRNEQFF. The CDR3 nucleotides read TGCAGCGTTGAAGGGGCGGGGGGGCGACGCAATGAGCAGTTCTTC.

The chain links TRBV7-3 to TRBJ1-1; 7 bases are a match to TRBD1. This CDR3 comprises 13 residues. J was trimmed by 10 bases and V by 1 base; bases with no gene match: 6. Germline V gene data show CDR1 as SGHTA and CDR2 as FQGTGA. The CDR3 loop is CASSLNERGLAFF. The DNA of the CDR3 is TGTGCCAGCAGCTTAAACGAGAGGGGGCTAGCTTTCTTT. The full variable domain, rest sourced from reference TRBV7-3 and TRBJ1-1, is GAGVSQTPSNKVTEKGKYVELRCDPISGHTALYWYRQSLGQGPEFLIYFQGTGAADDSGLPNDRFFAVRPEGSVSTLKIQRTERGDSAVYLCASSLNERGLAFFGQGTRLTVV.

The chain employs TRBV9 and TRBJ2-3, with 10 bases matching TRBD2. The CDR3 runs 17 residues. The V and J ends lost 0 bases and 2 bases, in that order; junction bases with no gene match: 6. Looked up from germline, CDR1 is SGDLS and CDR2 is YYNGEE. The CDR3 is CASSVASSGGFTDTQYF. CDR3 bases: TGTGCCAGCAGCGTAGCGTCTAGCGGGGGCTTCACAGATACGCAGTATTTT.

The genes are TRBV27 and TRBJ1-5; 8 bases match TRBD1. The germline CDR1 and CDR2 sequences are MNHEY and SMNVEV (reference sequence). The CDR3 contains 18 residues. V dropped 8 bases and J dropped 0; count of bases not matched to a gene: 15. CDR3 protein: CASGGQALGRGSNQPQHF. Here the CDR3 DNA reads TGTGCCAGCGGGGGACAGGCCCTTGGTAGGGGTAGCAATCAGCCCCAGCATTTT.

The chain uses TRBV4-2 and TRBJ1-6; 11 bases line up with TRBD1. J gave up 6 bases and V 2 bases, and 6 bases lay outside the gene matches. Germline values: CDR1 LGHNA, CDR2 YNFKEQ. This CDR3 comprises 17 residues. The CDR3 DNA reads as TGTGCCAGCAGCCAATTGTCGGGGACAGGGGGTAATTCACCCCTCCACTTT. Translation: CASSQLSGTGGNSPLHF.

The rearrangement joins TRBV25-1 to TRBJ1-1, with D perhaps matching TRBD1 (6 bases). V gave up 4 bases and J gave up 3 bases, with 9 bases separating them. The V gene's germline CDR1 is MGHDK and CDR2 SYGVNS. The CDR3 extends over 13 amino acids. The CDR3: CASSAGAHTEAFF. CDR3 bases: TGTGCCAGCAGTGCAGGGGCTCACACTGAAGCTTTCTTT.

The genes are TRBV6-6 and TRBJ1-5; no firm D call. This CDR3 is 12 amino acids long. Germline assignment: CDR1 MNHNY and CDR2 SVGAGI (reference sequence). Deletions cut 8 bases from V and 2 bases from J, with 7 bases between. The DNA for the CDR3 is TGTGCCAGCGAGGCGGGCAATCAGCCCCAGCATTTT. This gives the protein CASEAGNQPQHF.

This chain links TRBV6-5 with TRBJ1-3; 8 bases are shared with TRBD1. Losses at the gene ends were 5 bases for V and 4 bases for J; bases not matched to a gene: 7. The CDR3 is 15 residues long. Per germline, CDR1 MNHEY and CDR2 SVGAGI. The CDR3 protein is CASSLQGVGGNTIYF. DNA for the CDR3: TGTGCCAGCAGTCTACAGGGGGTAGGCGGAAACACCATATATTTT.

The rearrangement joins TRBV5-6 to TRBJ2-3; D uncertain. V was cut by 0 bases and J by 0 bases, with 14 bases left in between. CDR1 is SGHDT, CDR2 YYEEEE, per germline. This CDR3 is 17 amino acids long. The CDR3 loop reads CASSLGELRLSTDTQYF. The CDR3 coding sequence is TGTGCCAGCAGCTTGGGAGAGTTACGTTTAAGCACAGATACGCAGTATTTT.

This sequence joins TRBV28 and TRBJ1-1, with 7 nucleotides matching TRBD1. The ends lost 7 bases at V and 2 bases at J; junction bases unmatched: 10. The CDR3 runs to 15 residues. Per the germline V gene, CDR1 is MDHEN and CDR2 is SYDVKM. CDR3 nucleotide sequence: TGTGCCAGCACAGAGGAGGGGGCAGGAAACACTGAAGCTTTCTTT. This codes for CASTEEGAGNTEAFF.

The rearrangement uses TRBV5-1 and TRBJ1-1, with a possible D match to TRBD1 (6 bases). V gave up 4 bases and J gave up 1 base, with 11 bases separating them. Germline values: CDR1 SGHRS, CDR2 YFSETQ. There are 14 residues in the CDR3. The CDR3 loop is CASSTGHSNTEAFF. The CDR3 coding sequence is TGCGCCAGCAGCACGGGACACTCGAACACTGAAGCTTTCTTT.

Only a few counts were recorded for this clone. This CDR3 reads CASRGQFSYEQYF. As DNA, the CDR3 is TGCGCCAGCAGAGGACAGTTCTCCTACGAGCAGTACTTC. The V call is TRBV5-1, the J call TRBJ2-7; D is perhaps TRBD1 (6 bases). Trimming stripped 5 bases from V and 0 bases from J, with 9 bases between. The germline CDR1 and CDR2 sequences are SGHRS and YFSETQ. The CDR3 contains 13 residues.

The V call is TRBV6-5, the J call TRBJ1-1, with D possibly TRBD1 on 5 matching bases. Trimming removed 1 base at V and 4 bases at J, with 13 bases between. CDR1 and CDR2 from the germline V gene are MNHEY and SVGAGI. This CDR3 is 15 amino acids long. The CDR3 region is CASSYFRVVGTEAFF. The CDR3 bases are TGTGCCAGCAGTTACTTCAGGGTAGTGGGCACTGAAGCTTTCTTT.

The chain combines TRBV5-1 with TRBJ2-7, with TRBD2 matching 7 bases. Germline V gives CDR1 SGHRS, CDR2 YFSETQ. The CDR3 runs 16 residues. V lost 0 bases to trimming and J lost 1 base; unmatched junction nucleotides: 7. CDR3 DNA: TGCGCCAGCAGCTTGGAAGCGGGGCCAGGTTCCTACGAGCAGTACTTC. It codes for CASSLEAGPGSYEQYF. Based on the CDR3 plus reference TRBV5-1 and TRBJ2-7, the full variable domain is KAGVTQTPRYLIKTRGQQVTLSCSPISGHRSVSWYQQTPGQGLQFLFEYFSETQRNKGNFPGRFSGRQFSNSRSEMNVSTLELGDSALYLCASSLEAGPGSYEQYFGPGTRLTVT.

The chain joins TRBV15 to TRBJ2-6; the D is unclear. The CDR3 totals 15 residues. Germline V gene sequence: CDR1 LNHNV, CDR2 YYDKDF (reference sequence). Deletions cut 0 bases from V and 3 bases from J, with 6 bases between. The CDR3 sequence: CATSRELSGANVLTF. Here the CDR3 DNA reads TGTGCCACCAGCAGAGAGCTAAGTGGGGCCAACGTCCTGACTTTC.

The chain joins TRBV10-2 to TRBJ2-3; D is possibly TRBD2 (6 bases). CDR1 is WSHSY, CDR2 SAAADI, per germline. Trimming took off 8 bases at V and 11 bases at J, with 14 bases between the two ends. CDR3 size: 11 residues. As DNA, the CDR3 is TGCGCCAGCCGGGACTCCCTGGTGCAGTATTTT. This codes for CASRDSLVQYF.

The chain has TRBV7-9 and TRBJ1-2, with a tentative D call TRBD1 (6 bases). From germline, CDR1 is SEHNR and CDR2 FQNEAQ (reference sequence). The CDR3 has 14 amino acids. Trimming stripped 1 base from V and 8 bases from J, with 14 bases between. The CDR3 DNA is TGTGCCAGCAGCTTAGGGGGGGGCCCCATCGGCTACACCTTC. This gives the protein CASSLGGGPIGYTF. Full variable domain (outside the CDR3, taken from reference TRBV7-9 and TRBJ1-2): DTGVSQNPRHKITKRGQNVTFRCDPISEHNRLYWYRQTLGQGPEFLTYFQNEAQLEKSRLLSDRFSAERPKGSFSTLEIQRTEQGDSAMYLCASSLGGGPIGYTFGSGTRLTVV.

The genes are TRBV27 and TRBJ1-3; D is unclear. CDR1 is MNHEY and CDR2 is SMNVEV in the germline V gene (reference sequence). This CDR3 contains 16 residues. Trimming removed 0 bases from V and 0 bases from J, with 9 bases in between. CDR3 amino acids: CASSLSQAFSGNTIYF. The DNA for the CDR3 is TGTGCCAGCAGTTTATCGCAGGCGTTCTCTGGAAACACCATATATTTT.

The genes are TRBV7-6 and TRBJ1-2; D is unclear. This CDR3 has 14 residues. V dropped 5 bases and J dropped 3 bases, with 13 bases sitting between them. CDR1 SGHVS and CDR2 FNYEAQ come from the germline V gene. The CDR3 DNA sequence: TGTGCCAGCAGCCTCAGATACCGGGACTATGGCTACACCTTC. Translating it yields CASSLRYRDYGYTF.

As regards this clone: Other DNA variants within this sample encode the same CDR3. This sequence joins TRBV6-5 and TRBJ1-1; D is undetermined. Germline-derived CDR1 and CDR2 are MNHEY and SVGAGI. Trimming left V 2 bases short and J 6 bases short, with 10 bases between. The CDR3 consists of 13 residues. The CDR3 DNA reads TGTGCCAGCAGTTACGGAGGGTCGTCTGAAGCTTTCTTT. Protein product: CASSYGGSSEAFF.

This chain links TRBV10-1 with TRBJ2-7; 8 bases align to TRBD1. Germline CDR1 WNHNN, CDR2 SYGVQD (reference sequence). Germline trimming cut 4 bases from V and 3 bases from J; bases unmatched to any gene: 2. This CDR3 contains 13 residues. The CDR3 sequence: CASSGTGFYEQYF. For the CDR3, the DNA is TGCGCCAGCAGTGGGACAGGGTTCTACGAGCAGTACTTC.

This clone was detected a few times. The gene calls are TRBV7-2 and TRBJ1-4; 9 positions match TRBD1. After removal of 5 bases from V and 4 bases from J, the junction contained 14 bases not matched to a gene. This CDR3 comprises 18 residues. In germline, CDR1 is SGHTA, CDR2 FQGNSA. The CDR3 is CASSPPVNRGLFNEKLFF. The CDR3 coding sequence is TGTGCCAGCAGCCCCCCGGTGAACAGGGGGCTATTTAATGAAAAACTGTTTTTT.

This clone was counted a few times. The V and J genes are TRBV27 and TRBJ1-2; 8 positions agree with TRBD1. Germline V gene sequence: CDR1 MNHEY, CDR2 SMNVEV (reference sequence). After removal of 5 bases from V and 4 bases from J, the junction contained 6 bases not matched to a gene. The CDR3 totals 14 residues. The CDR3 sequence: CASSRGDRGYGYTF. The CDR3 coding sequence is TGTGCCAGCAGTAGGGGTGACAGGGGCTATGGCTACACCTTC.

The rearrangement joins TRBV5-1 to TRBJ2-7; D may be TRBD2 (5 bases). Trimming left V 2 bases short and J 3 bases short, with 15 bases between. Per the germline V gene, CDR1 is SGHRS and CDR2 is YFSETQ. There are 15 residues in the CDR3. The CDR3 nucleotides are TGCGCCAGCAGCTTTCGGGTCGGGAAAAACTACGAGCAGTACTTC. It encodes CASSFRVGKNYEQYF.

The count of this clone is one. The chain couples TRBV5-1 to TRBJ1-2; 10 positions agree with TRBD1. This CDR3 is 14 amino acids long. Germline assignment: CDR1 SGHRS and CDR2 YFSETQ. Losses at the gene ends were 4 bases for V and 7 bases for J; bases not matched to a gene: 7. The CDR3 spells CASSDGQGDSGYTF. CDR3 DNA sequence: TGCGCCAGCAGCGACGGACAGGGGGACTCTGGCTACACCTTC.

The CDR3 coding sequence is TGTGCCAGTAGTATAGTGGGACAGGGGGAAGATACGCAGTATTTT. Translated: CASSIVGQGEDTQYF. J is TRBJ2-3 and V is TRBV19, with TRBD1 matching over 11 bases. Germline lookup yields CDR1 LNHDA and CDR2 SQIVND (reference sequence). The CDR3 has 15 residues. V trimming: 1 base; J trimming: 5 bases; junction bases outside the gene matches: 2.

This chain links TRBV9 with TRBJ1-2, with 10 bases that match TRBD1. Looked up from germline, CDR1 is SGDLS and CDR2 is YYNGEE. CDR3 length equals 14 residues. With V trimmed by 3 bases and J by 5 bases, 4 bases remained unmatched. CDR3 region: CASSAGQGEYGYTF. CDR3 nucleotides: TGTGCCAGCAGCGCCGGACAGGGGGAATATGGCTACACCTTC.

This clone was counted between two and nine times. V gene TRBV2 combines with J gene TRBJ2-3, with 8 nucleotides matching TRBD2. Trimming took 5 bases from V and 15 from J; bases not matched to a gene: 7. The CDR3 contains 11 residues. CDR1 and CDR2 from the germline V gene are SNHLY and FYNNEI. CDR3 loop: CASSPGLVLYF. CDR3 DNA: TGTGCCAGCAGTCCGGGACTAGTCTTATATTTT. Supplemented by reference TRBV2 and TRBJ2-3, the full variable domain reads EPEVTQTPSHQVTQMGQEVILRCVPISNHLYFYWYRQILGQKVEFLVSFYNNEISEKSEIFDDQFSVERPDGSNFTLKIRSTKLEDSAMYFCASSPGLVLYFGPGTRLTVL.

The chain combines TRBV6-1 with TRBJ1-1; 8 nucleotides agree with TRBD1. The CDR3 sequence is 14 residues long. Looked up from germline, CDR1 is MNHNS and CDR2 is SASEGT. J lost 1 base, V lost 5 bases, and 3 bases had no gene match. The CDR3 bases are TGTGCCAGCAGTTTAGACAGGGGGAACACTGAAGCTTTCTTT. It is translated as CASSLDRGNTEAFF.

The chain carries TRBV9 and TRBJ2-2; D not certain. CDR1 and CDR2 (germline): SGDLS, YYNGEE. V was clipped by 0 bases and J by 5 bases, with 11 bases between them. The CDR3 contains 15 residues. CDR3 bases: TGTGCCAGCAGCGTAGGGTCTATGAGGACCGGGGAGCTGTTTTTT. Amino acid sequence: CASSVGSMRTGELFF.

This clone qualifies as medium-sized. This chain uses TRBV6-1 with TRBJ1-5, with D possibly being TRBD1 (6 bases). The V end was cut by 6 bases, the J end by 0 bases, with 12 bases between. CDR1 is MNHNS and CDR2 is SASEGT in the germline V gene. The CDR3 runs 15 residues. The CDR3 DNA is TGTGCCAGCAGGGAGGGAGGGGGTAGCAATCAGCCCCAGCATTTT. It codes for CASREGGGSNQPQHF.